The 17 T cell receptor beta chains presented below share a single source sample, sequenced in a study of regulatory T cells in long-lasting Graves disease. Time point defined: newly diagnosed GD, antithyroid drugs for less than 3 months. TCR sequences were obtained from RNA taken from PBMCs. Investigators prepared the TCR beta libraries by applying iRepertoire HTBI primers and Arm-PCR of CDR3 regions. TCRdb processed the multiplex PCR reads anew with MiXCR; each CDR3 protein has one entry. The table lists a few hundred thousand distinct CDR3 sequences, over 15% of them singletons, with 25% to 30% in the top ten. These same data were also listed under a study on T cells in Graves' hyperthyroidism and ophthalmopathy.

The sample here was peripheral blood mononuclear cells (PBMCs), taken at new diagnosis, from a patient treated with antithyroid drugs. Receptors originate from a man aged 35 to 55 with Graves disease.

This clonotype occurred many times. V is TRBV12-3 or TRBV12-4 and J is TRBJ1-3; no clear D gene. V was pared by 6 bases and J by 0 bases, with 9 bases between. This CDR3 has 14 amino acids. The CDR3 region is CASSSTGSGNTIYF. In DNA form, the CDR3 reads TGTGCCAGCAGCTCCACGGGCTCTGGAAACACCATATATTTT.

At least ten counts were recorded for this clonotype. This chain links TRBV28 with TRBJ2-5, with 7 bases lining up with TRBD1. The CDR3 is 18 residues long. The germline CDR1 and CDR2 sequences are MDHEN and SYDVKM. The J segment lost 3 bases and the V segment lost 3 bases, leaving 16 bases of the junction unmatched. The DNA for the CDR3 is TGTGCCAGCAGTTTCTCCCCTGGGTTGGGGACAGTAGAAGAGACCCAGTACTTC. It encodes CASSFSPGLGTVEETQYF.

CDR3 nucleotides: TGTGCCACCAGCACACAACTAGCGGGGGCCGGCGAGCAGTACTTC. Translating it yields CATSTQLAGAGEQYF. This chain links TRBV15 with TRBJ2-7; TRBD2 agrees at 11 bases. Germline CDR1 reads LNHNV; CDR2 reads YYDKDF (reference sequence). Trimming removed 4 bases from V and 6 bases from J; junction bases left unmatched: 8. The CDR3 covers 15 residues.

The V and J genes are TRBV4-1 and TRBJ2-4; 9 bases fit TRBD1. Per the germline V gene, CDR1 is MGHRA and CDR2 is YSYEKL. This CDR3 contains 18 residues. The V segment lost 4 bases and the J segment 0 bases; nucleotides outside the gene matches: 10. The CDR3 region has the DNA TGCGCCAGCAGCCGAAGCGACGGACAGGGGATAGCCAAAAACATTCAGTACTTC. This gives the protein CASSRSDGQGIAKNIQYF.

This clonotype was recorded many times. V is TRBV18 and J is TRBJ2-5; D possibly matches TRBD1 or TRBD2 (5 bases each). CDR3 length: 15 residues. V lost 1 base and J 5 bases, leaving 14 bases between the germline ends. Germline V gene sequence: CDR1 KGHSH, CDR2 LQKENI. The CDR3 bases are TGTGCCAGCTCACCACGAGGGACCCCCTCTGAGACCCAGTACTTC. Translated: CASSPRGTPSETQYF. The whole variable domain, remainder taken from reference TRBV18 and TRBJ2-5, is NAGVMQNPRHLVRRRGQEARLRCSPMKGHSHVYWYRQLPEEGLKFMVYLQKENIIDESGMPKERFSAEFPKEGPSILRIQQVVRGDSAAYFCASSPRGTPSETQYFGPGTRLLVL.

This clonotype was detected ten times or more. The chain couples TRBV20-1 to TRBJ2-5, with D unclear. The CDR3 spans 13 residues. Germline V CDR1 and CDR2: DFQATT, SNEGSKA (reference sequence). Trimming stripped 1 base from V and 5 bases from J, with 11 bases between. The CDR3 spells CSARGWAVETQYF. The CDR3 nucleotides read TGCAGTGCTAGAGGATGGGCGGTGGAGACCCAGTACTTC.

This clonotype has at least ten counts. The V call is TRBV5-1, the J call TRBJ2-1, with D perhaps given as TRBD1 or TRBD2 (5 bases each). V dropped 3 bases and J dropped 6 bases, with 16 bases sitting between them. This CDR3 region has 15 residues. Germline CDR1 and CDR2: SGHRS and YFSETQ. For the CDR3, the DNA is TGCGCCAGCAGCTCCGGGACCTTCTCCCCCAATGAGCAGTTCTTC. The encoded protein is CASSSGTFSPNEQFF.

The J gene is TRBJ1-4, the V gene TRBV28; D gene uncertain. Germline values: CDR1 MDHEN, CDR2 SYDVKM. V dropped 4 bases and J dropped 8 bases, with 11 bases sitting between them. CDR3 length equals 13 residues. CDR3 protein: CASSSPSREKLFF. CDR3 DNA sequence: TGTGCCAGCAGTTCCCCCTCCAGAGAAAAACTGTTTTTT.

There are many counts of this clonotype. J is TRBJ2-7 and V is TRBV24-1; 7 bases fit TRBD1. CDR1 KGHDR and CDR2 SFDVKD come from the germline V gene. V gave up 4 bases and J gave up 6 bases; unmatched junction bases: 8. CDR3 length: 14 residues. CDR3 nucleotide sequence: TGTGCCACCAGTGACAATCAACAGGGGACCGAGCAGTACTTC. As protein: CATSDNQQGTEQYF.

This clonotype showed up many times. The chain has TRBV27 and TRBJ2-7; a weak D match, TRBD1 (6 bases). The germline V gene encodes CDR1 MNHEY and CDR2 SMNVEV (reference sequence). CDR3 length: 13 residues. V was trimmed by 8 bases and J by 1 base, leaving 12 bases between them. The CDR3 sequence: CASSRDTSYEQYF. CDR3 sequence (DNA): TGTGCCAGCTCACGGGACACGTCCTACGAGCAGTACTTC.

This clonotype was seen repeatedly, ten times or more. This rearrangement joins TRBV11-2 to TRBJ2-7, with 7 bases matching TRBD2. J lost 3 bases, V lost 0 bases, and 5 bases had no gene match. CDR1 is SGHAT and CDR2 is FQNNGV in the germline V gene. This CDR3 spans 15 amino acids. The CDR3 DNA reads as TGTGCCAGCAGCTTAGAGGCTAGCGGTAACTACGAGCAGTACTTC. This gives the protein CASSLEASGNYEQYF.

This clonotype was detected many times. The chain uses TRBV6-1 and TRBJ2-5, with D tentatively TRBD1 (6 bases). CDR1 and CDR2 from the germline V gene are MNHNS and SASEGT. This CDR3 comprises 12 residues. V lost 5 bases to trimming and J lost 5 bases, with 9 bases between them. The DNA for the CDR3 is TGTGCCAGCAGTCACAGGGTGGAGACCCAGTACTTC. Encoded protein: CASSHRVETQYF.

The gene calls are TRBV28 and TRBJ1-2; possible D gene TRBD1, 5 bases. Trimming pared 8 bases from V and 8 bases from J, leaving 18 bases between. Germline CDR1 reads MDHEN; CDR2 reads SYDVKM. The CDR3 consists of 13 residues. DNA of the CDR3: TGTGCCAGCTTGCGGGGGGGGTCAGAAGGCTACACCTTC. This translates into CASLRGGSEGYTF.

This clonotype was picked up many times. The J gene is TRBJ1-1, the V gene TRBV18; 7 bases are a match to TRBD1. Trimming at V came to 3 bases and at J to 7 bases, leaving 5 bases not matched to a gene. The germline V gene has CDR1 KGHSH and CDR2 LQKENI. This CDR3 is 13 amino acids long. The CDR3 region is CASSPPGTVEAFF. Here the CDR3 DNA reads TGTGCCAGCTCACCGCCGGGGACAGTTGAAGCTTTCTTT.

This clonotype was counted ten times or more. The chain joins TRBV3-2 to TRBJ1-3; TRBD1 is taken as the D call from the table, unchecked against the DNA. TRBV3-2 is shown as a pseudogene. The CDR3 has 15 amino acids. The DNA for the CDR3 is TGTGCCAGCAGCCCGCGGGACATCTTACGAAACACCATATATTTT. This codes for CASSPRDILRNTIYF.

In its sample, this clonotype was seen a few times. This chain connects TRBV9 to TRBJ1-4, with 8 bases lining up with TRBD1. This CDR3 spans 15 amino acids. CDR1 SGDLS and CDR2 YYNGEE come from the germline V gene. J gave up 8 bases and V 0 bases, and 6 bases lay outside the gene matches. CDR3 nucleotides: TGTGCCAGCAGCGTAGCCGCACAGGGGGACGAAAAACTGTTTTTT. Residues: CASSVAAQGDEKLFF.

This clonotype has ten or more counts. This rearrangement joins TRBV27 to TRBJ1-1; a possible D gene is TRBD1 (5 bases). Germline CDR1 MNHEY, CDR2 SMNVEV (reference sequence). With 6 bases removed from V and 3 bases from J, the gap between germline ends came to 14 bases. The CDR3 loop spans 14 amino acids. The CDR3 region has the DNA TGTGCCAGCAGGGGAGATGGGGGGTACACTGAAGCTTTCTTT. Translated: CASRGDGGYTEAFF.